This is a list of T cell receptor beta chains from one sample in a study of T cells after yellow fever vaccination. TCRdb reanalysed the 5' RACE reads using MiXCR and keeps one entry per CDR3 protein. There are some 300,000 distinct CDR3 sequences in the sample; roughly 9% occur only once, and around 3.5% lies in the top ten. The sequences come from CD4+ T cells sorted from PBMCs, collected 5 days after the yellow fever booster vaccination. These receptors all stem from a man aged 18 to 30 who received the YFV17D yellow fever vaccine. The CDR3 runs from the conserved cysteine through the conserved F or W. A D gene is named only where the DNA matches it firmly. Size is stated for part of the rows, as once, few or many counts, or as a class when the clone is expanded.

size: -; J: TRBJ1-5; D: -; V: TRBV6-2/TRBV6-3; CDR3: CASSYSNPNQPQHF; DNA: TGTGCCAGCAGTTACTCGAACCCGAATCAGCCCCAGCATTTT
size: few; J: TRBJ1-4; D: TRBD1; V: TRBV28; CDR3: CASSSGQARDEKLFF; DNA: TGTGCCAGCAGTTCAGGACAGGCTCGAGATGAAAAACTGTTTTTT
size: many; J: TRBJ2-3; D: -; V: TRBV20-1; CDR3: CSASQGWGLSTQYF; DNA: TGCAGTGCTAGCCAGGGGTGGGGATTAAGTACGCAGTATTTT
size: few; J: TRBJ1-3; D: -; V: TRBV2; CDR3: CASSGDRIVSGNTIYF; DNA: TGTGCCAGCAGCGGAGACAGGATAGTATCTGGAAACACCATATATTTT
size: -; J: TRBJ1-3; D: TRBD1; V: TRBV9; CDR3: CASSAQGIGNTIYF; DNA: TGTGCCAGCAGCGCACAGGGGATCGGAAACACCATATATTTT
size: -; J: TRBJ1-6; D: -; V: TRBV5-1; CDR3: CASSFAESYNSPLHF; DNA: TGCGCCAGCAGCTTCGCGGAATCCTATAATTCACCCCTCCACTTT
size: -; J: TRBJ2-1; D: -; V: TRBV20-1; CDR3: CSARDRFWVNEQFF; DNA: TGCAGTGCTAGAGATCGTTTCTGGGTCAATGAGCAGTTCTTC
size: -; J: TRBJ1-2; D: -; V: TRBV6-2/TRBV6-3; CDR3: CASTRARRFDYTF; DNA: TGTGCCAGCACACGGGCACGGAGGTTCGACTACACCTTC
size: many; J: TRBJ2-7; D: TRBD1; V: TRBV20-1; CDR3: CSALTQGAYEQYF; DNA: TGCAGTGCCTTGACGCAGGGGGCCTACGAGCAGTACTTC
size: many; J: TRBJ2-1; D: TRBD1; V: TRBV5-4; CDR3: CASSPWTGGREQFF; DNA: TGTGCCAGCAGCCCCTGGACAGGGGGGAGGGAGCAGTTCTTC
size: many; J: TRBJ1-5; D: -; V: TRBV7-2; CDR3: CASSLSTGLKPQHF; DNA: TGTGCCAGCAGCTTGTCCACAGGGTTGAAGCCCCAGCATTTT
size: few; J: TRBJ2-3; D: -; V: TRBV20-1; CDR3: CSAVLPTDTQYF; DNA: TGCAGTGCCGTCCTTCCCACAGATACGCAGTATTTT
size: -; J: TRBJ2-1; D: TRBD2; V: TRBV28; CDR3: CASSPSSGGVYEQFF; DNA: TGTGCCAGCAGTCCCTCTAGCGGGGGGGTTTATGAGCAGTTCTTC
size: few; J: TRBJ2-1; D: -; V: TRBV6-5; CDR3: CASSYITSDNEQFF; DNA: TGTGCCAGCAGTTACATCACTAGTGACAATGAGCAGTTCTTC
size: many; J: TRBJ2-3; D: TRBD2; V: TRBV5-1; CDR3: CASSLGPRSGGTDTQYF; DNA: TGCGCCAGCAGCTTGGGGCCTCGTAGCGGGGGAACAGATACGCAGTATTTT
size: few; J: TRBJ2-2; D: -; V: TRBV5-4; CDR3: CASTGTGELFF; DNA: TGTGCCAGCACCGGTACCGGGGAGCTGTTTTTT
size: -; J: TRBJ2-1; D: -; V: TRBV19; CDR3: CASISSSHGGEQFF; DNA: TGTGCCAGTATTAGTAGTTCGCATGGGGGTGAGCAGTTCTTC
size: many; J: TRBJ2-1; D: -; V: TRBV6-2/TRBV6-3; CDR3: CATILDAVGEQFF; DNA: TGTGCCACCATTCTTGATGCGGTTGGTGAGCAGTTCTTC
size: many; J: TRBJ2-7; D: -; V: TRBV12-3/TRBV12-4; CDR3: CASSSFMVGYEQYF; DNA: TGTGCCAGCAGTTCGTTCATGGTGGGCTACGAGCAGTACTTC
size: -; J: TRBJ2-7; D: -; V: TRBV6-5; CDR3: CASSSGLAGDEQYF; DNA: TGTGCCAGCAGTTCGGGACTGGCGGGCGACGAGCAGTACTTC
size: few; J: TRBJ2-2; D: -; V: TRBV9; CDR3: CASSVDGGNGELFF; DNA: TGTGCCAGCAGCGTAGACGGGGGCAACGGGGAGCTGTTTTTT
size: -; J: TRBJ2-1; D: TRBD2; V: TRBV5-1; CDR3: CASSLGGTSNNEQFF; DNA: TGCGCCAGCAGCTTGGGAGGGACTAGCAACAATGAGCAGTTCTTC
size: -; J: TRBJ2-2; D: -; V: TRBV20-1; CDR3: CSARLTGNTGELFF; DNA: TGCAGTGCTAGGTTGACAGGGAACACCGGGGAGCTGTTTTTT
size: few; J: TRBJ1-6; D: -; V: TRBV6-2/TRBV6-3; CDR3: CASKDPQQGSYNSPLHF; DNA: TGTGCCAGCAAGGACCCCCAACAGGGCTCCTATAATTCACCCCTCCACTTT
size: many; J: TRBJ1-2; D: -; V: TRBV12-3/TRBV12-4; CDR3: CASSLGANYGGYTF; DNA: TGTGCCAGCAGTTTGGGGGCCAACTATGGCGGCTACACCTTC
size: -; J: TRBJ2-4; D: -; V: TRBV20-1; CDR3: CSARPRGKNIQYF; DNA: TGCAGTGCCCGACCCCGAGGCAAAAACATTCAGTACTTC
size: many; J: TRBJ2-3; D: TRBD2; V: TRBV10-2; CDR3: CASKERGNTDTQYF; DNA: TGCGCCAGTAAAGAGCGGGGGAACACAGATACGCAGTATTTT
size: -; J: TRBJ2-1; D: TRBD2; V: TRBV27; CDR3: CASSPRGGNEQFF; DNA: TGTGCCAGCAGTCCTCGCGGGGGCAATGAGCAGTTCTTC
size: few; J: TRBJ1-1; D: -; V: TRBV20-1; CDR3: CSARDLGEAFF; DNA: TGCAGTGCTAGAGATCTGGGTGAAGCTTTCTTT
size: -; J: TRBJ1-2; D: TRBD1; V: TRBV12-3/TRBV12-4; CDR3: CASRDRLAYGYTF; DNA: TGTGCCAGCAGGGACAGGCTTGCCTATGGCTACACCTTC
size: -; J: TRBJ2-1; D: TRBD2; V: TRBV7-9; CDR3: CASSYTLAGLYNEQFF; DNA: TGTGCCAGCAGCTACACCCTAGCGGGGCTCTACAATGAGCAGTTCTTC
size: many; J: TRBJ2-1; D: -; V: TRBV11-2; CDR3: CASSLGLQNEQFF; DNA: TGTGCCAGCAGTCTCGGACTTCAAAATGAGCAGTTCTTC
size: -; J: TRBJ1-1; D: TRBD1; V: TRBV29-1; CDR3: CSVRGQIGTEAFF; DNA: TGCAGCGTTAGGGGGCAAATTGGCACTGAAGCTTTCTTT
size: few; J: TRBJ2-5; D: -; V: TRBV5-1; CDR3: CASSLVGQNQETQYF; DNA: TGCGCCAGCAGCTTGGTAGGTCAGAACCAAGAGACCCAGTACTTC
size: few; J: TRBJ1-1; D: -; V: TRBV5-1; CDR3: CASSLAGGGLNTEAFF; DNA: TGCGCCAGCAGCTTGGCCGGCGGAGGTTTGAACACTGAAGCTTTCTTT
size: few; J: TRBJ1-5; D: -; V: TRBV20-1; CDR3: CSARQVGGNQPQHF; DNA: TGCAGTGCTAGACAGGTTGGGGGAAATCAGCCCCAGCATTTT
size: -; J: TRBJ2-1; D: -; V: TRBV7-9; CDR3: CASSLAYGGHNNEQFF; DNA: TGTGCCAGCAGCTTAGCTTACGGGGGCCATAACAATGAGCAGTTCTTC
size: few; J: TRBJ2-2; D: -; V: TRBV11-2; CDR3: CASSRPGRSTGELFF; DNA: TGTGCCAGCAGCCGCCCGGGACGGTCGACCGGGGAGCTGTTTTTT
size: -; J: TRBJ2-5; D: TRBD1; V: TRBV18; CDR3: CASSPLDRVQETQYF; DNA: TGTGCCAGCTCACCCCTAGACAGGGTTCAAGAGACCCAGTACTTC